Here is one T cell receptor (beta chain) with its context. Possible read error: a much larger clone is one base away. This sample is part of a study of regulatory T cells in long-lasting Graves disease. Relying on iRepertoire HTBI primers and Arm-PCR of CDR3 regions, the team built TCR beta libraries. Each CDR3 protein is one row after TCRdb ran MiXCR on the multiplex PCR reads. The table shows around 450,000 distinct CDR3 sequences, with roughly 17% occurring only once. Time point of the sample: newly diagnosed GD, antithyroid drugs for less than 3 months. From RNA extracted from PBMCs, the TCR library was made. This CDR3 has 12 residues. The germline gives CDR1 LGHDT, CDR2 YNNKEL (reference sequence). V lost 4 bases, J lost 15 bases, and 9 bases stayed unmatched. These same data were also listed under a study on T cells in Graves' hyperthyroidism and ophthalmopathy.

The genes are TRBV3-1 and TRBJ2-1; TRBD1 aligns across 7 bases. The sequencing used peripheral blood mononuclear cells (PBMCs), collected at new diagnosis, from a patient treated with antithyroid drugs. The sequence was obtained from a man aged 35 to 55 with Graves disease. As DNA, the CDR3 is TGTGCCAGCAGCCGAGGGAACAGGGGACGGTTCTTC. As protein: CASSRGNRGRFF.